The following is a TCR beta chain sequence with its context. Many counts were recorded for this clonotype. Its antigen has not been determined. Base qualities are not recorded, but no much larger clone differs from it by a single base. The CDR3 runs 16 residues from the cysteine to the phenylalanine. The CDR3 DNA has 48 bases and is translated from base 1. V lost 7 bases and J lost 0 bases; the stretch between them is 17 bases long. CDR1 and CDR2, per the germline V gene (reference sequence), are SEHNR and FQNEAQ. The sample is drawn from a study of early T cells in non-severe SARS-CoV-2 infection (dated by TCRdb to about 2021). As for the study more broadly: Bulk RNA from unsorted whole blood was used for TCR sequencing, so alpha and beta chains could not be paired.

The study was a case-control design nested within a healthcare worker cohort in London, UK, with weekly nasopharyngeal swab PCR tests and blood sampling. Between 23 and 31 March 2020, the week of the UK lockdown, healthcare workers were enrolled and then followed up weekly for as long as 16 weeks. Libraries were built with 5' RACE. These reads were obtained on a NextSeq 500. To correct for sequencing error and PCR bias, the TCR library protocol tagged individual cDNA molecules with unique molecular identifiers. Sequencing covered both TCR alpha and beta chains, and within each sample the abundances of alpha and beta sequences were tightly co-correlated. Per the authors' processing: Decombinator V4 was used to annotate the V gene, J gene and CDR3 of the TCR sequences. Expanded TCRs were defined as changing significantly between any two time points under a Poisson model with p below 0.0001. Abundances of TCRs were expressed as counts per million after normalisation to the total number of TCRs sequenced in each sample. MAIT TCRs were defined by TRAV1-2 paired with TRAJ12, TRAJ20 or TRAJ33, and iNKT TCRs by TRAV10 paired with TRAJ18. VDJdb, accessed on 1 November 2021, was searched for TCRs annotated for CMV, EBV and SARS-CoV-2, and TCRs annotated for more than one antigen were excluded. The raw public data were reprocessed by TCRdb itself: fastp quality trimming at Q25, MiXCR clonotype calling, in-frame beta chains only. All rows with the same CDR3 protein become a single entry with the most common DNA and genes. The V and J calls, along with clone size, are taken from TCRdb and not from the paper's own processing. This sample has 27,000 or so distinct CDR3 sequences in its table, and roughly 4.4% of those were observed once. Roughly 10% of the sample is in the top ten clones.

Paper-wide results and their limitations: VDJdb matching was skewed toward anti-spike CD8 responses and likely underestimated virus-specific expansions by missing private and CD4 specificities.

Input material: whole blood. The origin of this receptor is an adult who was a healthcare worker with PCR-confirmed SARS-CoV-2 infection or an uninfected control (not recorded which). The rearrangement joined TRBV7-9 to TRBJ2-3, with TRBD2 as a weak D call on 6 bases. This receptor carries the CDR3 CASTRKGGISTDTQYF. The nucleotide sequence is TGTGCCAGCACACGGAAAGGCGGGATAAGCACAGATACGCAGTATTTT.